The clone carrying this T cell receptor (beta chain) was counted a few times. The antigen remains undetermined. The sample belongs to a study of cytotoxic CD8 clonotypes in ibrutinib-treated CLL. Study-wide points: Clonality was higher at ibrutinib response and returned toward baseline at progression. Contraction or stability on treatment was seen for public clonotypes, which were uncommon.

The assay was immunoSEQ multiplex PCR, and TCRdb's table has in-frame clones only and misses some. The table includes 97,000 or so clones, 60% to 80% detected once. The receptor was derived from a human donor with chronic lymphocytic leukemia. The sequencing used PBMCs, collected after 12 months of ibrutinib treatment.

The CDR3 DNA follows: TGTGCCAGCAGCGCTACCGACGGCTACTATGGCTACACCTTC. Translating it yields CASSATDGYYGYTF. This rearrangement joins TRBV9 to TRBJ1-2; D ambiguous. Deletions cut 3 bases from V and 3 bases from J, with 12 bases between. CDR1 is SGDLS and CDR2 is YYNGEE in the germline V gene. This CDR3 region has 14 residues.